These 16 T cell receptor beta chains came from one sample sequenced in a study of T cell repertoires in cytomegalovirus infection. TCRdb independently ran MiXCR on the reads; one entry per CDR3 protein. The table records hundreds of thousands of distinct CDR3 sequences, about 9.1% of them present only once. The sample consisted of PBMCs. Receptors originate from a human donor in good health (CMV status not recorded). Some clones in this sample may be carry-over from other donors' samples.

The chain combines TRBV2 with TRBJ1-6; maybe TRBD1 (5 bases). This CDR3 spans 15 amino acids. The V end was cut by 7 bases, the J end by 5 bases, with 15 bases between. Germline V gives CDR1 SNHLY, CDR2 FYNNEI. The CDR3 reads CASNPLGGNNSPLHF. CDR3 bases: TGTGCCAGCAACCCACTGGGGGGGAATAATTCACCCCTCCACTTT.

This clonotype was detected many times. The genes are TRBV6-1 and TRBJ2-1; 9 nucleotides agree with TRBD2. The CDR3 sequence is 14 residues long. CDR1 is MNHNS, CDR2 SASEGT, per germline. Trimming at V came to 6 bases and at J to 11 bases, leaving 11 bases not matched to a gene. The CDR3 nucleotides are TGTGCCAGCAGGCCCGGGACTAGCAGCTTGAAGCAGTTCTTC. This encodes CASRPGTSSLKQFF.

There are a few counts of this clonotype. The rearrangement uses TRBV20-1 and TRBJ2-5, with a possible D match to TRBD1 (8 bases). The V and J ends lost 2 bases and 1 base respectively, with 14 bases between them. Germline CDR1 and CDR2: DFQATT and SNEGSKA (reference sequence). The CDR3 extends over 15 amino acids. CDR3 amino acids: CSARKYRGGQETQYF. Here the CDR3 DNA reads TGCAGTGCTAGAAAGTACAGGGGGGGCCAAGAGACCCAGTACTTC.

This clonotype was picked up a small number of times. The chain combines TRBV15 with TRBJ1-5; possibly TRBD1 for D (5 bases). Germline V gene lookup returns CDR1 LNHNV and CDR2 YYDKDF (reference sequence). This CDR3 is built from 15 residues. V was clipped by 5 bases and J by 3 bases, with 14 bases between them. In DNA form, the CDR3 reads TGTGCCACCAGCGACGGGGCAGGGCACAATCAGCCCCAGCATTTT. Its protein is CATSDGAGHNQPQHF.

This clonotype was recorded many times. CDR3 in DNA: TGCAGCGTTGGGCTGACCGGGACAGTTAGATGGTCGGATGAGCAGTTCTTC. Translating gives CSVGLTGTVRWSDEQFF. The rearrangement links TRBV29-1 to TRBJ2-1; 7 positions match TRBD1. CDR3 length equals 17 residues. Germline loops: CDR1 SQVTM, CDR2 ANQGSEA. Unmatched junction bases numbered 20, after V lost 4 bases and J lost 8 bases.

The chain recombines TRBV5-1 with TRBJ2-7, with no clear D. In germline, CDR1 is SGHRS, CDR2 YFSETQ. The CDR3 covers 12 residues. Between the trimmed V and J ends, which lost 4 bases and 4 bases, there was a span of 9 bases. The DNA for the CDR3 is TGCGCCAGCAGCGTGGACGGGTACGAGCAGTACTTC. Translating gives CASSVDGYEQYF.

This clonotype was seen many times. The rearrangement uses TRBV28 and TRBJ2-7; no reliable D call. The germline V gene encodes CDR1 MDHEN and CDR2 SYDVKM. The germline V and J ends were trimmed by 4 bases and 2 bases, with 6 bases remaining between them. The CDR3 extends over 12 amino acids. Here the CDR3 DNA reads TGTGCCAGCAGTTCCGGGCCCTACGAGCAGTACTTC. Translating gives CASSSGPYEQYF.

This clonotype showed up just a few times. The V and J genes are TRBV29-1 and TRBJ1-2; possibly TRBD1 for D (5 bases). CDR3 length equals 12 residues. Per the germline V gene, CDR1 is SQVTM and CDR2 is ANQGSEA. Trimming removed 5 bases at V and 4 bases at J, with 11 bases between. The CDR3 region has the DNA TGCAGCGTTAACAGGAGACCCTATGGCTACACCTTC. Translating it yields CSVNRRPYGYTF.

This clonotype was recorded many times. The genes are TRBV7-2 and TRBJ2-7; 9 bases agree with TRBD1. The V and J ends lost 2 bases and 3 bases, in that order; junction bases with no gene match: 8. There are 16 residues in the CDR3. Per the germline V gene, CDR1 is SGHTA and CDR2 is FQGNSA. Here the CDR3 DNA reads TGTGCCAGCAGCTTAACCCGGGACAGGGCATTCTACGAGCAGTACGTC. It specifies CASSLTRDRAFYEQYV.

This clonotype was seen just once. The genes are TRBV29-1 and TRBJ2-3; TRBD2 agrees at 7 bases. With 7 bases clipped from V and 0 bases from J, the junction kept 4 bases outside the gene matches. CDR1 and CDR2 from the germline V gene are SQVTM and ANQGSEA. CDR3 length: 13 residues. Here the CDR3 reads CSGDGGSTDTQYF. The CDR3 bases are TGCAGCGGAGACGGGGGGAGCACAGATACGCAGTATTTT.

This clonotype showed up just once. J is TRBJ1-5 and V is TRBV20-1; the match to TRBD1 covers 8 bases. The V gene end was trimmed by 5 bases and the J gene end by 5 bases; junction bases not matched to a gene: 5. Germline CDR1 and CDR2: DFQATT and SNEGSKA (reference sequence). The CDR3 is 13 residues long. CDR3 nucleotides: TGCAGTGCTTCGGACAGGGAGGATCAGCCCCAGCATTTT. This codes for CSASDREDQPQHF.

There are many counts of this clonotype. This chain links TRBV7-2 with TRBJ2-1, with 7 bases fitting TRBD1. Germline loops: CDR1 SGHTA, CDR2 FQGNSA. The CDR3 contains 15 residues. With V trimmed by 6 bases and J by 6 bases, 11 bases remained unmatched. The CDR3 spells CASSRTGAVGNEQFF. The DNA of the CDR3 is TGTGCCAGCAGTAGGACAGGCGCGGTTGGCAATGAGCAGTTCTTC.

This clonotype was recorded at least ten times. The chain carries TRBV20-1 and TRBJ1-5; D unresolved. The CDR3 has 13 amino acids. CDR1 and CDR2 from the germline V gene are DFQATT and SNEGSKA (reference sequence). The V and J ends lost 0 bases and 3 bases respectively, with 6 bases between them. DNA for the CDR3: TGCAGTGCTAGAGACAGCCACAATCAGCCCCAGCATTTT. Translating it yields CSARDSHNQPQHF.

This clonotype was recorded at least ten times. J is TRBJ1-6 and V is TRBV25-1; 7 nucleotides agree with TRBD1. The trim removed 6 bases at V and 9 bases at J, leaving 5 bases unmatched. Germline CDR1 reads MGHDK; CDR2 reads SYGVNS. The CDR3 consists of 13 residues. The CDR3 nucleotides are TGTGCCAGCAGCGGGGACAGCGTTTCACCCCTCCACTTT. Its translation: CASSGDSVSPLHF. The entire variable domain, with the rest obtained from reference TRBV25-1 and TRBJ1-6, is as follows: EADIYQTPRYLVIGTGKKITLECSQTMGHDKMYWYQQDPGMELHLIHYSYGVNSTEKGDLSSESTVSRIRTEHFPLTLESARPSHTSQYLCASSGDSVSPLHFGNGTRLTVT.

The rearrangement links TRBV5-1 to TRBJ1-2, with D possibly being TRBD1 (5 bases). V was pared by 0 bases and J by 0 bases, with 12 bases between. The CDR3 runs to 16 residues. Germline assignment: CDR1 SGHRS and CDR2 YFSETQ. CDR3 protein: CASSLDWGSSNYGYTF. The CDR3 bases are TGCGCCAGCAGCTTGGACTGGGGCTCGTCTAACTATGGCTACACCTTC.

The chain employs TRBV29-1 and TRBJ1-2; 8 positions match TRBD1. V lost 5 bases and J lost 11; bases outside the gene matches: 13. CDR1 and CDR2 from the germline V gene are SQVTM and ANQGSEA. The CDR3 consists of 13 residues. CDR3 in amino acids: CSVSRTGTVGYTF. CDR3 in DNA: TGCAGCGTTTCAAGGACAGGGACGGTGGGGTACACCTTC.